These 5 T cell receptor beta chains came from one sample sequenced in a study of CD8+ T cells in alopecia areata. Following RNA extraction, reverse transcription yielded cDNA that acted as the sequencing template. TCRdb's table, derived via immunoSEQ multiplex PCR, lists solely in-frame clones and lacks some. The table has some 15,000 clones, more than 50% seen once. Individuals with alopecia areata gave both lesional scalp punch biopsies and peripheral blood for collection. The sample was skin. The receptors here all came from a human donor with alopecia areata.

The chain combines TRBV5-1 with TRBJ1-3; D might be TRBD1 (6 bases). Per germline, CDR1 SGHRS and CDR2 YFSETQ. V gave up 4 bases and J gave up 4 bases, with 12 bases separating them. CDR3 size: 14 residues. This chain's CDR3 is CASSGGTNGNTIYF. As DNA, the CDR3 is TGCGCCAGCAGCGGGGGGACAAACGGAAACACCATATATTTT.

The gene calls are TRBV30 and TRBJ1-2; D is ambiguous. V was cut by 3 bases and J by 0 bases, with 5 bases left in between. Per the germline V gene, CDR1 is GTSNPN and CDR2 is SVGIG (reference sequence). The CDR3 consists of 12 residues. The DNA for the CDR3 is TGTGCCTGGAGACCACCTAACTATGGCTACACCTTC. Its protein is CAWRPPNYGYTF.

About this clone itself: A read error may produce the germline difference seen at one junction end. The chain joins TRBV4-1 to TRBJ2-1, with 12 bases lining up with TRBD2. The CDR3 consists of 15 residues. The V gene's germline CDR1 is MGHRA and CDR2 YSYEKL. CDR3 protein: CASSLGLAGYNEQFF. CDR3 coding DNA: TGTGCCAGCAGCCTAGGACTAGCGGGATACAATGAGCAGTTCTTC.

This clone was recorded a few times. The chain is built from TRBV5-8 and TRBJ2-1, with D maybe TRBD2 (6 bases). This CDR3 has 17 residues. Germline V lookup: CDR1 SGHTS, CDR2 YDEGEE. Trimming shortened V by 4 bases and J by 0 bases, and 17 bases separated the two germline ends. The DNA of the CDR3 is TGTGCCAGCAGCATCACCCCGGGACTCCCCTCCTACAATGAGCAGTTCTTC. It translates to CASSITPGLPSYNEQFF.

The chain employs TRBV29-1 and TRBJ2-3; 8 nucleotides line up with TRBD2. This CDR3 is built from 14 residues. V was clipped by 6 bases and J by 4 bases; unmatched bases: 9. CDR1 and CDR2 from the germline V gene are SQVTM and ANQGSEA. The chain's CDR3 is CSVKTGTRSDTQYF. The CDR3 bases are TGCAGCGTGAAAACCGGGACTAGGTCAGATACGCAGTATTTT.